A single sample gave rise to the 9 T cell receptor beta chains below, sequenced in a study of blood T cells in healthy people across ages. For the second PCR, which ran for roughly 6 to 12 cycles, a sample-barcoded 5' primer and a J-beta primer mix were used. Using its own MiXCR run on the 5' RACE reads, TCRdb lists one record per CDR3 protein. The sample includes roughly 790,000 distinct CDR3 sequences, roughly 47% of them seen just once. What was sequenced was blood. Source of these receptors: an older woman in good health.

The CDR3 nucleotides read TGCAGTGCTAGAGTGGGACTAGCGGGAGACAATGAGCAGTTCTTC. This codes for CSARVGLAGDNEQFF. The V call is TRBV20-1, the J call TRBJ2-1; 14 bases are a match to TRBD2. Germline assignment: CDR1 DFQATT and CDR2 SNEGSKA (reference sequence). The CDR3 loop spans 15 amino acids. V dropped 1 base and J dropped 5; count of bases not matched to a gene: 1.

CDR3 region: CASSQVIRGTGVGNSPLHF. For the CDR3, the DNA is TGTGCCAGCAGCCAAGTTATCCGAGGGACAGGGGTTGGTAATTCACCCCTCCACTTT. The rearrangement uses TRBV4-2 and TRBJ1-6; 10 bases fit TRBD1. The ends lost 1 base at V and 6 bases at J; junction bases unmatched: 12. The CDR3 contains 19 residues. Germline CDR1 and CDR2: LGHNA and YNFKEQ.

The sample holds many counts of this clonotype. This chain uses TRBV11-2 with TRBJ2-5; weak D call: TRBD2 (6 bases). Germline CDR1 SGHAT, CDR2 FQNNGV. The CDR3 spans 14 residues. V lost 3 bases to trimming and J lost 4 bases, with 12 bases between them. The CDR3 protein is CASSLAEGLETQYF. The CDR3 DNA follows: TGTGCCAGCAGCTTGGCGGAGGGGCTAGAGACCCAGTACTTC.

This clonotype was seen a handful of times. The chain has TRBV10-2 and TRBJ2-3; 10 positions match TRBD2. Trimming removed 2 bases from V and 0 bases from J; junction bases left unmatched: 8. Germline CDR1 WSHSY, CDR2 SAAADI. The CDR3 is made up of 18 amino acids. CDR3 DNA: TGCGCCAGCAGTGAGATCGAACTAGCGGGGACTAGCACAGATACGCAGTATTTT. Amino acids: CASSEIELAGTSTDTQYF.

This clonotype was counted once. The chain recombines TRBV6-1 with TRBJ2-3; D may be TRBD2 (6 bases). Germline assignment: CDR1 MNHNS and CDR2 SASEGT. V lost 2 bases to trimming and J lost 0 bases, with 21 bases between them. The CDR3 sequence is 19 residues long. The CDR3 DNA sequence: TGTGCCAGCAGTGAAAACGCGGCCCTAGCGACAGCTAGCACAGATACGCAGTATTTT. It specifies CASSENAALATASTDTQYF.

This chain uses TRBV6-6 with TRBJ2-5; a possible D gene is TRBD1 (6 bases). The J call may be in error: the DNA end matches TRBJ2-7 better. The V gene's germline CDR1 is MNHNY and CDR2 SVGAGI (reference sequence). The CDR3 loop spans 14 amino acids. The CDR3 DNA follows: TGTGCCAGCAGTTTTCTAGACAGGCTGGTCGAGCAGTACTTC. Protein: CASSFLDRLVEQYF.

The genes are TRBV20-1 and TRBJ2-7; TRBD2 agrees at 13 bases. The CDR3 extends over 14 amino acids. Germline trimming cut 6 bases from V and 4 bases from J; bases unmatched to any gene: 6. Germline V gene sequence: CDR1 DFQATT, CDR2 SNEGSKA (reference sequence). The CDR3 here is CSAERTSGSYEQYF. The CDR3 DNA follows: TGCAGTGCGGAGCGGACTAGCGGGAGTTACGAGCAGTACTTC.

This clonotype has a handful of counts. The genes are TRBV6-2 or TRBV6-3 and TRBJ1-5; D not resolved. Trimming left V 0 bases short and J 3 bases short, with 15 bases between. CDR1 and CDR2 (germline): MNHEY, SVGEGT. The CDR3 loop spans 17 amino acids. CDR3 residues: CASSYSKTGIPNQPQHF. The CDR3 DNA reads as TGTGCCAGCAGTTACTCGAAGACGGGGATCCCCAATCAGCCCCAGCATTTT.

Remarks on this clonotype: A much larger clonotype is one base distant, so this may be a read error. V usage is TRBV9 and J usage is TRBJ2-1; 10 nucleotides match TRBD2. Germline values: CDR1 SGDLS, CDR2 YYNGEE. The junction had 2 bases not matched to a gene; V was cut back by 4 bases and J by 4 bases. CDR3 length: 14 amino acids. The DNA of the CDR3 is TGTGCCAGCAGCCAGACTAGCGGGTACAATGAGCAGTTCTTC. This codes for CASSQTSGYNEQFF.